A single sample is the source of the 31 T cell receptor beta chains below, sequenced in a study of technical replicates of blood from a handful of donors. Profiling relied on immunoSEQ multiplex PCR, and the TCRdb table lists in-frame clones only, not all of them. Of 76,000 or so clones in the sample, roughly nine tenths were seen once. Sequences were obtained from T cells isolated from PBMCs. Receptors were obtained from a human donor in good health.

This chain uses TRBV12-5 with TRBJ2-2; TRBD2 is a possible D gene (7 bases). The CDR3 length is 16 residues. V shed 7 bases and J shed 1 base, with 16 bases lying between them. Germline V gene data show CDR1 as LGHNT and CDR2 as FRNRAP. The CDR3 bases are TGTGCTAGTGCTCTGAGGGGGGGCGGGAACACCGGGGAGCTGTTTTTT. Translated, it gives CASALRGGGNTGELFF.

The V and J genes are TRBV4-1 and TRBJ1-2; possibly TRBD1 for D (5 bases). The germline CDR1 and CDR2 sequences are MGHRA and YSYEKL. V lost 1 base and J 6 bases, leaving 12 bases between the germline ends. This CDR3 contains 14 residues. The CDR3 spells CASSQVNQGHGYTF. The CDR3 DNA is TGCGCCAGCAGCCAAGTGAACCAGGGTCATGGCTACACCTTC.

V gene TRBV5-4 combines with J gene TRBJ1-1, with D tentatively TRBD1 (6 bases). Between the trimmed V and J ends, which lost 3 bases and 1 base, there was a span of 13 bases. The CDR3 contains 15 residues. CDR1 is SGHNT, CDR2 YYREEE, per germline (reference sequence). CDR3 bases: TGTGCCAGCAGCTCGTTACAGGGCCAGAACACTGAAGCTTTCTTT. It specifies CASSSLQGQNTEAFF.

This rearrangement joins TRBV15 to TRBJ2-4, with a possible D match to TRBD1 (7 bases). Trimming stripped 4 bases from V and 6 bases from J, with 19 bases between. Per germline, CDR1 LNHNV and CDR2 YYDKDF (reference sequence). CDR3 length equals 16 residues. The CDR3 DNA reads as TGTGCCACCAGCACACTCCAGACAGGGAGGATAAACATTCAGTACTTC. It specifies CATSTLQTGRINIQYF.

The chain carries TRBV4-2 and TRBJ2-7; TRBD2 matches at 10 bases. The CDR3 sequence is 15 residues long. V lost 3 bases and J lost 4; bases outside the gene matches: 6. In germline, CDR1 is LGHNA, CDR2 YNFKEQ. This CDR3 is CASSQGSGGSYEQYF. CDR3 nucleotide sequence: TGTGCCAGCAGCCAGGGTAGCGGGGGGTCTTACGAGCAGTACTTC.

This chain connects TRBV14 to TRBJ2-1; 7 bases line up with TRBD2. Germline CDR1 reads SGHDN; CDR2 reads FVKESK. This CDR3 is 15 amino acids long. V lost 5 bases to trimming and J lost 9 bases; unmatched junction nucleotides: 13. The CDR3: CASSSISVGRGEQFF. The CDR3 DNA reads TGTGCCAGCAGCTCTATCAGTGTTGGGAGGGGTGAGCAGTTCTTC.

The chain employs TRBV19 and TRBJ2-7; TRBD1 might be the D (5 bases). CDR3 size: 14 residues. The germline V gene has CDR1 LNHDA and CDR2 SQIVND (reference sequence). The V and J ends lost 8 bases and 2 bases respectively, with 16 bases between them. The CDR3 coding sequence is TGTGCCAGTGGGGATAGGGGTACGACCTACGAGCAGTACTTC. Translated: CASGDRGTTYEQYF.

This chain connects TRBV11-2 to TRBJ2-7, with 7 bases fitting TRBD1. Trimming removed 4 bases from V and 3 bases from J; junction bases left unmatched: 6. The CDR3 totals 14 residues. Per germline, CDR1 SGHAT and CDR2 FQNNGV. CDR3 sequence reads: CASSSSGQIYEQYF. In nucleotides, the CDR3 is TGTGCCAGCAGCTCCTCGGGACAGATCTACGAGCAGTACTTC.

The chain has TRBV14 and TRBJ1-2; 7 nucleotides line up with TRBD1. This CDR3 spans 16 amino acids. Germline V lookup: CDR1 SGHDN, CDR2 FVKESK. V was clipped by 4 bases and J by 2 bases; unmatched bases: 10. CDR3 DNA: TGTGCCAGCAGCCCGTTAACAGGGGCAGGGAACTATGGCTACACCTTC. Amino acids: CASSPLTGAGNYGYTF.

The rearrangement uses TRBV2 and TRBJ1-5; TRBD1 aligns across 8 bases. Germline V gene lookup returns CDR1 SNHLY and CDR2 FYNNEI. This CDR3 has 15 residues. The V gene end was trimmed by 7 bases and the J gene end by 5 bases; junction bases not matched to a gene: 10. CDR3 region: CASKINRGRDQPQHF. As DNA, the CDR3 is TGTGCCAGCAAAATAAACAGGGGGAGGGATCAGCCCCAGCATTTT.

This chain joins TRBV2 and TRBJ2-5; TRBD1 is a possible D gene (5 bases). Deletions cut 7 bases from V and 5 bases from J, with 17 bases between. Looked up from germline, CDR1 is SNHLY and CDR2 is FYNNEI. The CDR3 length is 14 residues. DNA of the CDR3: TGTGCCAGCAAAGTTTTAGGGTCAGGGGAGACCCAGTACTTC. It specifies CASKVLGSGETQYF.

The chain combines TRBV11-2 with TRBJ1-4; D remains ambiguous. The CDR3 has 18 amino acids. The ends were cut back, 5 bases at V and 7 bases at J, with 26 bases in the middle. Germline CDR1 is SGHAT and CDR2 is FQNNGV. The CDR3 coding sequence is TGTGCCAGCAGCACGCGGGTCACTGGATCGGTCGGTGCTGAAAAACTGTTTTTT. Encoded protein: CASSTRVTGSVGAEKLFF. Supplemented by reference TRBV11-2 and TRBJ1-4, the full variable domain reads EAGVAQSPRYKIIEKRQSVAFWCNPISGHATLYWYQQILGQGPKLLIQFQNNGVVDDSQLPKDRFSAERLKGVDSTLKIQPAKLEDSAVYLCASSTRVTGSVGAEKLFFGSGTQLSVL.

The chain combines TRBV6-1 with TRBJ1-2; D unclear. The CDR3 contains 17 residues. CDR1 is MNHNS, CDR2 SASEGT, per germline. V was shortened by 0 bases and J by 4 bases, with 18 bases between the two germline ends. The CDR3 is CASSEARARSGAYGYTF. The CDR3 DNA is TGTGCCAGCAGTGAAGCGAGGGCCCGCTCAGGCGCCTATGGCTACACCTTC.

The rearrangement uses TRBV7-8 and TRBJ1-1, with D uncertain. Germline V gene sequence: CDR1 SGHVS, CDR2 FQNEAQ. This CDR3 has 13 amino acids. Trimming stripped 6 bases from V and 1 base from J, with 9 bases between. The CDR3 reads CASRPRGNTEAFF. CDR3 DNA sequence: TGTGCCAGCAGGCCGCGGGGGAACACTGAAGCTTTCTTT.

The genes are TRBV25-1 and TRBJ1-1; possibly TRBD1 for D (5 bases). CDR3 size: 15 residues. Between the trimmed V and J ends, which lost 2 bases and 1 base, there was a span of 11 bases. Germline CDR1 reads MGHDK; CDR2 reads SYGVNS. CDR3 in amino acids: CASSEGAGWNTEAFF. CDR3 in DNA: TGTGCCAGCAGTGAAGGGGCAGGGTGGAACACTGAAGCTTTCTTT.

This chain uses TRBV7-9 with TRBJ2-1; 9 bases match TRBD2. The CDR3 is 16 residues long. V lost 6 bases to trimming and J lost 5 bases; unmatched junction nucleotides: 11. Germline lookup yields CDR1 SEHNR and CDR2 FQNEAQ (reference sequence). CDR3: CASSLGAGGFNNEQFF. The CDR3, as DNA: TGTGCCAGCAGTCTCGGAGCGGGAGGATTTAACAATGAGCAGTTCTTC.

The gene calls are TRBV11-3 and TRBJ2-7, with 9 nucleotides matching TRBD2. Trimming at V came to 0 bases and at J to 3 bases, leaving 3 bases not matched to a gene. The CDR3 is made up of 15 amino acids. Germline V gives CDR1 SGHNT, CDR2 YENEEA. The CDR3 coding sequence is TGTGCCAGCAGCTTAGACGGGCGGGGGGGCTACGAGCAGTACTTC. Amino acid sequence: CASSLDGRGGYEQYF.

The rearrangement uses TRBV4-1 and TRBJ2-7; 11 nucleotides match TRBD2. V trimming: 1 base; J trimming: 0 bases; junction bases outside the gene matches: 8. The CDR3 consists of 18 residues. CDR1 and CDR2 from the germline V gene are MGHRA and YSYEKL. The CDR3 bases are TGCGCCAGCAGCCAAGCCCCCCCCGGACTAGCGGGCTCCTACGAGCAGTACTTC. Translated: CASSQAPPGLAGSYEQYF.

The chain uses TRBV27 and TRBJ2-1; 8 bases match TRBD1. This CDR3 spans 16 amino acids. Germline loops: CDR1 MNHEY, CDR2 SMNVEV (reference sequence). V shed 0 bases and J 6 bases; nucleotides not matched to a gene: 7. The CDR3 nucleotides are TGTGCCAGCAGTTTATCGAAACAGGGGGGCCTCAATGAGCAGTTCTTC. Protein: CASSLSKQGGLNEQFF.

The chain joins TRBV7-9 to TRBJ1-1; D not certain. V was shortened by 5 bases and J by 5 bases, with 15 bases between the two germline ends. CDR3 length equals 14 residues. Germline values: CDR1 SEHNR, CDR2 FQNEAQ (reference sequence). The CDR3 DNA follows: TGTGCCAGCAGCCCAGTGGATAGGGAGACTGAAGCTTTCTTT. As protein: CASSPVDRETEAFF.

This chain joins TRBV9 and TRBJ2-2; D remains unclear. The CDR3 is 13 residues long. V was trimmed by 0 bases and J by 5 bases, leaving 5 bases between them. Germline V gene data show CDR1 as SGDLS and CDR2 as YYNGEE. The CDR3 coding sequence is TGTGCCAGCAGCGTAGTAGAGACCGGGGAGCTGTTTTTT. Its translation: CASSVVETGELFF.

The V call is TRBV7-9, the J call TRBJ2-7; 8 positions agree with TRBD2. J gave up 0 bases and V 6 bases, and 4 bases lay outside the gene matches. The CDR3 loop spans 14 amino acids. Germline values: CDR1 SEHNR, CDR2 FQNEAQ (reference sequence). CDR3 nucleotide sequence: TGTGCCAGCAGGGAAGGGACTAGCTCCTACGAGCAGTACTTC. This encodes CASREGTSSYEQYF.

The chain recombines TRBV27 with TRBJ2-7; 11 nucleotides line up with TRBD1. The CDR3 extends over 15 amino acids. V shed 4 bases, J shed 4 bases, and the junction held 6 bases outside the gene matches. Germline CDR1 reads MNHEY; CDR2 reads SMNVEV (reference sequence). The CDR3 region is CASSWGQGELYEQYF. Here the CDR3 DNA reads TGTGCCAGCAGTTGGGGACAGGGGGAGTTATACGAGCAGTACTTC.

V usage is TRBV5-1 and J usage is TRBJ2-3, with 7 bases aligning to TRBD2. The V and J ends lost 4 bases and 2 bases, in that order; junction bases with no gene match: 4. The CDR3 covers 14 residues. The germline V gene has CDR1 SGHRS and CDR2 YFSETQ. CDR3 amino acids: CASSPRDYTDTQYF. CDR3 sequence (DNA): TGCGCCAGCAGCCCGAGGGACTACACAGATACGCAGTATTTT.

The chain has TRBV7-9 and TRBJ2-7, with a weak D call TRBD1 (5 bases). V lost 5 bases to trimming and J lost 4 bases, with 18 bases between them. The CDR3 sequence is 15 residues long. The germline V gene has CDR1 SEHNR and CDR2 FQNEAQ (reference sequence). This CDR3 is CASSSTGTREYEQYF. CDR3 bases: TGTGCCAGCAGCAGTACAGGCACCAGAGAATACGAGCAGTACTTC.

The V and J genes are TRBV11-2 and TRBJ2-3; TRBD2 is a possible D gene (6 bases). CDR1 is SGHAT, CDR2 FQNNGV, per germline. Trimming removed 9 bases at V and 2 bases at J, with 12 bases between. This CDR3 has 13 residues. The CDR3 nucleotides read TGTGCCAGTACCGGGAGATTCACAGATACGCAGTATTTT. Translating gives CASTGRFTDTQYF.

The CDR3 loop reads CASSLGGGQETQYF. CDR3 nucleotides: TGTGCCAGCAGTCTGGGTGGGGGGCAAGAGACCCAGTACTTC. The V and J genes are TRBV2 and TRBJ2-5; D might be TRBD2 (6 bases). CDR3 length: 14 residues. Trimming pared 5 bases from V and 2 bases from J, leaving 12 bases between. Germline V gene lookup returns CDR1 SNHLY and CDR2 FYNNEI. Looking up the rest from reference TRBV2 and TRBJ2-5 gives the full variable domain: EPEVTQTPSHQVTQMGQEVILRCVPISNHLYFYWYRQILGQKVEFLVSFYNNEISEKSEIFDDQFSVERPDGSNFTLKIRSTKLEDSAMYFCASSLGGGQETQYFGPGTRLLVL.

The gene calls are TRBV4-1 and TRBJ2-3; TRBD2 aligns across 11 bases. This CDR3 has 19 residues. Germline CDR1 reads MGHRA; CDR2 reads YSYEKL. Unmatched junction bases numbered 15, after V lost 4 bases and J lost 3 bases. CDR3 sequence reads: CASSPRQLAGGFSTDTQYF. CDR3 DNA sequence: TGCGCCAGCAGCCCTAGGCAGCTAGCGGGAGGTTTTAGTACAGATACGCAGTATTTT.

The chain has TRBV15 and TRBJ1-1, with 8 bases lining up with TRBD1. The CDR3 is made up of 14 amino acids. Germline assignment: CDR1 LNHNV and CDR2 YYDKDF (reference sequence). V lost 7 bases and J lost 7; bases outside the gene matches: 11. CDR3 in DNA: TGTGCCACCAACCCAATAGGGACAGGCGGTGAAGCTTTCTTT. It codes for CATNPIGTGGEAFF.

The chain uses TRBV30 and TRBJ1-1, with D tentatively TRBD1 (5 bases). The length of the CDR3 is 15 residues. The germline gives CDR1 GTSNPN, CDR2 SVGIG (reference sequence). Trimming pared 2 bases from V and 5 bases from J, leaving 18 bases between. For the CDR3, the DNA is TGTGCCTGGAGTCTCCGGGACTTTTTCGTAACTGAAGCTTTCTTT. Amino acid sequence: CAWSLRDFFVTEAFF.

The CDR3 reads CASSEVEGRVTQYF. CDR3 bases: TGTGCCAGCAGTGAAGTGGAGGGACGGGTTACGCAGTATTTT. The chain has TRBV2 and TRBJ2-3, with D perhaps matching TRBD2 (6 bases). The V and J ends lost 1 base and 8 bases respectively, with 13 bases between them. This CDR3 contains 14 residues. Looked up from germline, CDR1 is SNHLY and CDR2 is FYNNEI.